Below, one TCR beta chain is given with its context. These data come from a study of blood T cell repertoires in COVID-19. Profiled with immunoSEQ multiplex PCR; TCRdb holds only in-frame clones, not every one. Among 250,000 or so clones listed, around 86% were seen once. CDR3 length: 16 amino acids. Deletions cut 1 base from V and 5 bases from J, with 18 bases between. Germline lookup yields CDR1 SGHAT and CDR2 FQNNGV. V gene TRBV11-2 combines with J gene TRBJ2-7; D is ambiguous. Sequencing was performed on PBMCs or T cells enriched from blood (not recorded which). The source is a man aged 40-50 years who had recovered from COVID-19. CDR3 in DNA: TGTGCCAGCAGCTTAGCTACCTCCTTTGAAAGAAACGAGCAGTACTTC. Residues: CASSLATSFERNEQYF. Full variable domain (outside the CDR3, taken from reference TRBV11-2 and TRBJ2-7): EAGVAQSPRYKIIEKRQSVAFWCNPISGHATLYWYQQILGQGPKLLIQFQNNGVVDDSQLPKDRFSAERLKGVDSTLKIQPAKLEDSAVYLCASSLATSFERNEQYFGPGTRLTVT.